The rows below give T cell receptor beta chains drawn from one sample of a study of regulatory T cells in long-lasting Graves disease. MiXCR, applied by TCRdb to the multiplex PCR reads, yields one record per CDR3 protein. The data contain more than 300,000 distinct CDR3 sequences, roughly 25% of them singletons. The sample here was peripheral blood mononuclear cells (PBMCs), taken when the disease was refractory, from a patient treated with antithyroid drugs. The receptors come from a woman in her thirties or forties with Graves disease. CDR3s include the opening cysteine and the closing phenylalanine or tryptophan. A D gene is named only where the DNA matches it firmly. Size tells how often a clone was seen (once, few, many) or the class of an expanded clone, and some rows leave it out.

>TRBD1|many|TRBV2|TRBJ2-7
CASSEDRTGNYEQYF
TGTGCCAGCAGTGAAGATCGGACAGGGAACTACGAGCAGTACTTC
>-|-|TRBV6-1|TRBJ1-1
CASSLKGHQAFF
TGTGCCAGCAGCTTGAAGGGGCATCAAGCTTTCTTT
>-|many|TRBV28|TRBJ1-1
CASSSARVWGANTEAFF
TGTGCCAGCAGTTCGGCTCGGGTTTGGGGAGCAAACACTGAAGCTTTCTTT
>-|-|TRBV29-1|TRBJ1-1
CSVLIQGPKAFF
TGCAGCGTTCTCATCCAGGGGCCTAAAGCTTTCTTT
>TRBD1|few|TRBV13|TRBJ1-2
CASSLADTGTVDYGYTF
TGTGCCAGCAGCCTGGCGGATACCGGGACAGTCGACTATGGCTACACCTTC
>TRBD2|-|TRBV15|TRBJ2-5
CATSRGAGGLKLSGETQYF
TGTGCCACCAGCAGAGGAGCGGGAGGGCTTAAACTATCGGGGGAGACCCAGTACTTC
>-|-|TRBV28|TRBJ2-7
CATWGTSRGTRITYEQYF
TGTGCCACCTGGGGAACTTCAAGGGGAACTAGGATAACCTACGAGCAGTACTTC
>-|many|TRBV12-3/TRBV12-4|TRBJ1-1
CASSFGEANTEAFF
TGTGCCAGCAGTTTCGGAGAGGCGAACACTGAAGCTTTCTTT
>-|-|TRBV7-3|TRBJ2-7
CASSLGGGLHEQYF
TGTGCCAGCAGCTTGGGGGGGGGGCTACACGAGCAGTACTTC
>TRBD1|few|TRBV27|TRBJ1-5
CASRSTDRGNQPQHF
TGTGCCAGCAGATCGACGGACAGGGGCAATCAGCCCCAGCATTTT
>TRBD1|many|TRBV5-1|TRBJ1-2
CASSPVGQGDYGYTF
TGCGCCAGCAGCCCAGTGGGACAGGGGGATTATGGCTACACCTTC
>-|many|TRBV28|TRBJ1-4
CASSDPAGATNEKLFF
TGTGCCAGCAGTGATCCGGCGGGTGCAACTAATGAAAAACTGTTTTTT
>-|-|TRBV9|TRBJ1-2
CASSEGSSANYGYTF
TGTGCCAGCAGCGAAGGATCGTCGGCCAACTATGGCTACACCTTC
>-|-|TRBV25-1|TRBJ2-5
CASSDLGYAGETQYF
TGTGCCAGCAGTGACCTCGGGTACGCTGGAGAGACCCAGTACTTC
>-|many|TRBV2|TRBJ2-7
CASRGLSGPYEQYF
TGTGCCAGCAGGGGGCTGAGCGGACCCTACGAGCAGTACTTC
>TRBD2|many|TRBV15|TRBJ2-2
CATSAGLAGTGELFF
TGTGCCACCAGCGCGGGACTAGCGGGCACCGGGGAGCTGTTTTTT
>TRBD2|many|TRBV7-6|TRBJ2-1
CASSLRTSGPHRTEQFF
TGTGCCAGCAGCCTTCGGACTAGCGGGCCCCACAGGACGGAGCAGTTCTTC
>-|few|TRBV29-1|TRBJ2-7
CSVEWPGAYEQYF
TGCAGCGTTGAGTGGCCGGGGGCCTACGAGCAGTACTTC
>TRBD1|few|TRBV2|TRBJ1-6
CATQSTLGTDYNSPLHF
TGTGCCACTCAGTCCACCCTAGGGACAGATTATAATTCACCCCTCCACTTT
>TRBD1|many|TRBV6-2/TRBV6-3|TRBJ1-4
CASRRTGREGKLFF
TGTGCCAGCAGACGGACAGGAAGAGAAGGAAAACTGTTTTTT
>-|many|TRBV28|TRBJ2-2
CASSYDRPLGELFF
TGTGCCAGCAGTTACGACAGGCCATTGGGGGAGCTGTTTTTT
>TRBD2|many|TRBV19|TRBJ2-7
CASSMGLAGVGEQYF
TGTGCCAGTAGTATGGGACTAGCGGGAGTCGGCGAGCAGTACTTC
>TRBD2|many|TRBV2|TRBJ2-2
CASRVAGTNTGELFF
TGTGCCAGCCGAGTAGCGGGGACGAACACCGGGGAGCTGTTTTTT
>TRBD2|-|TRBV13|TRBJ2-7
CASSFGGRPGYEQYF
TGTGCCAGCAGCTTCGGCGGGAGGCCAGGCTACGAGCAGTACTTC
>TRBD2|many|TRBV28|TRBJ2-7
CASSLRIWRGRYYEQYF
TGTGCCAGCAGTTTGAGGATCTGGCGGGGGAGGTACTACGAGCAGTACTTC
>-|many|TRBV28|TRBJ2-7
CASSLTRVDEQYF
TGTGCCAGCAGCTTAACGAGGGTAGACGAGCAGTACTTC
>-|few|TRBV6-1|TRBJ2-7
CASSAPLNPAYEQYF
TGTGCCAGCAGTGCACCCCTTAACCCCGCCTACGAGCAGTACTTC
>-|-|TRBV12-3/TRBV12-4|TRBJ2-5
CASSPPARKQETQYF
TGTGCCAGCAGTCCCCCCGCCAGGAAACAAGAGACCCAGTACTTC
>TRBD2|many|TRBV6-2/TRBV6-3|TRBJ2-7
CASSYSIDSGSYEQYF
TGTGCCAGCAGTTACTCGATTGATAGCGGGAGCTACGAGCAGTACTTC
>-|few|TRBV11-2|TRBJ2-2
CASSPVGGALGELFF
TGTGCCAGCAGCCCCGTGGGGGGCGCGTTGGGGGAGCTGTTTTTT
>-|few|TRBV6-9|TRBJ1-5
CASSYLSIEGSVIQPQHF
TGTGCCAGCAGTTACTTATCTATTGAGGGGTCAGTGATTCAGCCCCAGCATTTT
>-|many|TRBV10-1|TRBJ1-4
CASSESRGSGEKLFF
TGCGCCAGCAGTGAGTCGCGGGGTTCTGGTGAAAAACTGTTTTTT
>TRBD2|many|TRBV5-6|TRBJ2-5
CASSLRGRGQETQYF
TGTGCCAGCAGCTTGCGAGGGAGGGGTCAAGAGACCCAGTACTTC
>TRBD1|-|TRBV2|TRBJ1-4
CASSAGTGYLEKLFF
TGTGCCAGCAGTGCCGGGACAGGGTATTTAGAAAAACTGTTTTTT
>-|many|TRBV29-1|TRBJ2-5
CSVVRPDWGETQYF
TGCAGCGTTGTTCGACCCGACTGGGGAGAGACCCAGTACTTC
>-|few|TRBV20-1|TRBJ1-1
CSASWARNTGAFF
TGCAGTGCCAGTTGGGCGAGGAACACTGGAGCTTTCTTT
>TRBD2|-|TRBV7-7|TRBJ2-3
CASSLGVLAGVADTQYF
TGTGCTAGCAGCTTAGGTGTTTTAGCGGGAGTTGCAGATACGCAGTATTTT
>-|-|TRBV28|TRBJ1-1
CASTFDLRGGDTEAFF
TGTGCCAGCACGTTCGACCTTAGGGGGGGTGACACTGAAGCTTTCTTT
>-|many|TRBV29-1|TRBJ1-1
CSVEDPWRLNTEAFF
TGCAGCGTTGAAGATCCCTGGCGGTTGAACACTGAAGCTTTCTTT
>-|many|TRBV6-5|TRBJ2-5
CASRYPQETQYF
TGTGCCAGCAGGTACCCCCAAGAGACCCAGTACTTC
>-|many|TRBV28|TRBJ1-4
CASSLIRRTRTAGNEKLFF
TGTGCCAGCAGTTTGATTCGACGGACGAGAACTGCAGGGAATGAAAAACTGTTTTTT